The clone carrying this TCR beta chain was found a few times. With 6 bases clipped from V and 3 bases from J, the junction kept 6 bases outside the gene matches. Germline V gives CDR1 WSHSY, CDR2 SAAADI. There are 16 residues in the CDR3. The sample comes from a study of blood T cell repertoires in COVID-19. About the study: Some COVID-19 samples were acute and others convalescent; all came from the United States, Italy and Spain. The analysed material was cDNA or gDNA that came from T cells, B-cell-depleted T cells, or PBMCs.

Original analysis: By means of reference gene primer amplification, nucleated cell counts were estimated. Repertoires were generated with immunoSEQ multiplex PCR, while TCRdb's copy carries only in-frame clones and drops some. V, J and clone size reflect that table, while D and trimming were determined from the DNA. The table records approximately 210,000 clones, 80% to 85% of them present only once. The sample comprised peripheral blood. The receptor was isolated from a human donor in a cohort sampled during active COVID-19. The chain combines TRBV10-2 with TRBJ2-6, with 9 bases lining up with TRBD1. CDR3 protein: CASRDRGLLGANVLTF. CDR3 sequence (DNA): TGCGCCAGCAGGGACAGGGGATTACTTGGGGCCAACGTCCTGACTTTC.